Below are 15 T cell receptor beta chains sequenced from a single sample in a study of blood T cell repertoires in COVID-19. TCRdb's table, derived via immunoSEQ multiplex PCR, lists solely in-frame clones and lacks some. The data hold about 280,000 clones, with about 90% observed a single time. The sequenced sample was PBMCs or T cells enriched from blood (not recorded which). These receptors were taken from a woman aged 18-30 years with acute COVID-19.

The CDR3 DNA sequence: TGTGCCAGCAGAACAGGGGGCTTGCGGACCCAGTACTTC. Translation: CASRTGGLRTQYF. The chain combines TRBV6-5 with TRBJ2-5; TRBD1 aligns across 9 bases. Germline V lookup: CDR1 MNHEY, CDR2 SVGAGI. The CDR3 has 13 residues. The V and J ends lost 6 bases and 7 bases, in that order; junction bases with no gene match: 6.

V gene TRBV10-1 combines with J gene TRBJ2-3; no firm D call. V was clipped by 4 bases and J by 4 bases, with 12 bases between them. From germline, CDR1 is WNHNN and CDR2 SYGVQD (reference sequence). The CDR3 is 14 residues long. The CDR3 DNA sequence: TGCGCCAGCAGTGTAGGTGGGCCCGCAGATACGCAGTATTTT. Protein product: CASSVGGPADTQYF.

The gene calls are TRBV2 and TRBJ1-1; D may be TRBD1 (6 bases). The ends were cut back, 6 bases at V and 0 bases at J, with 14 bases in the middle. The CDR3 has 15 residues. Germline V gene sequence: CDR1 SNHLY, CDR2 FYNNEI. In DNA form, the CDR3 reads TGTGCCAGCAGGACAGGATATACCGTGAACACTGAAGCTTTCTTT. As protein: CASRTGYTVNTEAFF.

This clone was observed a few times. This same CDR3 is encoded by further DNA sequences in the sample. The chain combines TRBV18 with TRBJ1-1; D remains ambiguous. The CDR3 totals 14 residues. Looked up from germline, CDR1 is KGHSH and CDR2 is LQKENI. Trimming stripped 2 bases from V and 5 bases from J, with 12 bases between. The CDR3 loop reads CASSPETRGTEAFF. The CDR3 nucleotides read TGTGCCAGCTCACCAGAAACGCGGGGAACTGAAGCTTTCTTT.

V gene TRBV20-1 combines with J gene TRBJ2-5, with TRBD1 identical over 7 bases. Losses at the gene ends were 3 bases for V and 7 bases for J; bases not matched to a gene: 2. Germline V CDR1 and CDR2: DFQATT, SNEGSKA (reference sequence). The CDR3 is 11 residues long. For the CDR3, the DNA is TGCAGTGCTAGGGGACAGACGACCCAGTACTTC. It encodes CSARGQTTQYF.

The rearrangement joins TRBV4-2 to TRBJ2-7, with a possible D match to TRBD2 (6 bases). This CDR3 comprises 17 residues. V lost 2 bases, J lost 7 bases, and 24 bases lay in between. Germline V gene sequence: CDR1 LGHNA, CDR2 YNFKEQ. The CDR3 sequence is CASSQLLKGPKAGEQYF. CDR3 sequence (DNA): TGTGCCAGCAGCCAACTACTTAAGGGCCCCAAGGCGGGAGAGCAGTACTTC.

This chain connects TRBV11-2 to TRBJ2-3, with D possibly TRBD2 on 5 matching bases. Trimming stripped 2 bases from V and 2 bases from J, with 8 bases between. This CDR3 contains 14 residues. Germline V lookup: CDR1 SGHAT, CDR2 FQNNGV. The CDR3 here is CASSLSGYTDTQYF. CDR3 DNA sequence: TGTGCCAGCAGCTTAAGCGGATACACAGATACGCAGTATTTT.

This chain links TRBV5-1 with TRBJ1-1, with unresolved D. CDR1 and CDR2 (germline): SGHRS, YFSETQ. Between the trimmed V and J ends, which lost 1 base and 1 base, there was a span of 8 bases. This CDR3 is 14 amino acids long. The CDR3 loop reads CASSLQVANTEAFF. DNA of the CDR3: TGCGCCAGCAGCTTGCAAGTGGCGAACACTGAAGCTTTCTTT.

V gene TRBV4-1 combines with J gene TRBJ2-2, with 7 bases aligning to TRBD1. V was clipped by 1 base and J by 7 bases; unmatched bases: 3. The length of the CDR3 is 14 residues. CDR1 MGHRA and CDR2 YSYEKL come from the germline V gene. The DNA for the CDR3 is TGCGCCAGCAGCCAAGTACAGGGGTTCGGGGAGCTGTTTTTT. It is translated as CASSQVQGFGELFF.

The CDR3 DNA reads TGTGCCTGGAGTCAATCAGGGTGGAGGGACACTGAAGCTTTCTTT. It specifies CAWSQSGWRDTEAFF. The gene calls are TRBV30 and TRBJ1-1; a weak D match, TRBD1 (5 bases). Per the germline V gene, CDR1 is GTSNPN and CDR2 is SVGIG (reference sequence). The CDR3 consists of 15 residues. V lost 2 bases and J 3 bases, leaving 16 bases between the germline ends.

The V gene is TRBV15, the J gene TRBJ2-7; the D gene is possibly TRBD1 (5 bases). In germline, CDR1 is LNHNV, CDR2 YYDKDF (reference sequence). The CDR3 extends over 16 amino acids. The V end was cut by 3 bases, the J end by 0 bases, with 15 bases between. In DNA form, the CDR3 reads TGTGCCACCAGCAGGGGCGGCACAGGAAGCTCCTACGAGCAGTACTTC. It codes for CATSRGGTGSSYEQYF. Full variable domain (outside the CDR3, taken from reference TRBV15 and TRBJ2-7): DAMVIQNPRYQVTQFGKPVTLSCSQTLNHNVMYWYQQKSSQAPKLLFHYYDKDFNNEADTPDNFQSRRPNTSFCFLDIRSPGLGDTAMYLCATSRGGTGSSYEQYFGPGTRLTVT.

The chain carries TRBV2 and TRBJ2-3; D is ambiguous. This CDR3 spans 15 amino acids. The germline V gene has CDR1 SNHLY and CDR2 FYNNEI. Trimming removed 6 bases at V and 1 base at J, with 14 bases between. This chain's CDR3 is CASRQPPGGTDTQYF. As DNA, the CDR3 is TGTGCCAGCAGACAGCCACCCGGTGGCACAGATACGCAGTATTTT.

This CDR3 is CASSPGKGSPGNTIYF. CDR3 nucleotide sequence: TGTGCCAGTAGTCCCGGGAAAGGGAGCCCTGGAAACACCATATATTTT. The V gene is TRBV19, the J gene TRBJ1-3; D gene uncertain. Trimming left V 5 bases short and J 2 bases short, with 16 bases between. The CDR3 totals 16 residues. The germline CDR1 and CDR2 sequences are LNHDA and SQIVND (reference sequence).

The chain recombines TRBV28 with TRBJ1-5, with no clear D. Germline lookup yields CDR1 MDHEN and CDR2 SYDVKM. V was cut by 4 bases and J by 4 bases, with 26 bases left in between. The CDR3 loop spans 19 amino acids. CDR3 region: CASSSPLVGVLGRNQPQHF. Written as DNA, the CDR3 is TGTGCCAGCAGTTCGCCTCTAGTCGGGGTCTTGGGCAGGAATCAGCCCCAGCATTTT.

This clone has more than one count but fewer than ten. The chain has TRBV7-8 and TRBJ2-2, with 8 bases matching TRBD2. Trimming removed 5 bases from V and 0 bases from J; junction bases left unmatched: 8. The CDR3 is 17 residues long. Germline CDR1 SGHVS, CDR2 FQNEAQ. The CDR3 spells CASSQDTSGTNTGELFF. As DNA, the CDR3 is TGTGCCAGCAGCCAGGATACTAGCGGAACGAACACCGGGGAGCTGTTTTTT.